The present T cell receptor beta chain was sequenced within a study of control samples from healthy donors and cancer patients. Sequenced by immunoSEQ multiplex PCR; TCRdb stores in-frame clones only, minus some. The sample lists tens of thousands of clones, roughly 89% occurring once. Germline CDR1 MNHEY, CDR2 SVGEGT. CDR3 length equals 17 residues. After removal of 4 bases from V and 4 bases from J, the junction contained 8 bases not matched to a gene. The sequenced material came from PBMCs. The J gene is TRBJ1-6, the V gene TRBV6-2 or TRBV6-3, with 9 nucleotides matching TRBD1. This clonotype was obtained from a man aged 40-55 years with colorectal cancer. The CDR3 DNA is TGTGCCAGCAGTTCCTGGACAGGGGACAGTTATAATTCACCCCTCCACTTT. Residues: CASSSWTGDSYNSPLHF.